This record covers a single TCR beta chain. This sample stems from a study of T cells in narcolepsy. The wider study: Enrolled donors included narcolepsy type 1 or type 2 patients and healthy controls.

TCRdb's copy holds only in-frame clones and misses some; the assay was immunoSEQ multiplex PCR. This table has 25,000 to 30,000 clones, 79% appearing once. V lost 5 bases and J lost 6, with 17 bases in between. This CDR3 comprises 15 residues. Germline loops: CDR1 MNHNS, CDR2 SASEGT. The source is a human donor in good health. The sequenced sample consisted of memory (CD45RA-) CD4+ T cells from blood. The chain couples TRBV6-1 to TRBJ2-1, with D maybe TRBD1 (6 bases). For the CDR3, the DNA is TGTGCCAGCAGTTCCTTGGCCGGCAGGGGCAATGAGCAGTTCTTC. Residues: CASSSLAGRGNEQFF.